This T cell receptor beta chain was documented in a study of cytomegalovirus exposure and HLA in healthy donors. Study summary: Later, an analysis reported that the 130 or so validation repertoires had used the same platform as the approximately 630 first-cohort repertoires.

The germline V gene has CDR1 LNHDA and CDR2 SQIVND (reference sequence). Unmatched junction bases numbered 7, after V lost 4 bases and J lost 4 bases. This CDR3 region has 14 residues. Overall study results and limits: Accounts indicate the classifier identified cytomegalovirus status with strong specificity and sensitivity. Among the CMV-associated chains, three were confirmed in vitro as specific for CMV antigens.

In regard to this clone: No antigen is known for it.

Assay: immunoSEQ multiplex PCR; the TCRdb copy retains only in-frame clones and omits some. The sample has about 280,000 clones; approximately 88% are singletons. These donors were members of the approximately 120-subject validation cohort, a group separate from the approximately 680-subject first cohort. Sequenced input: PBMCs. The V and J genes are TRBV19 and TRBJ2-7, with 7 positions matching TRBD1. The sequence was obtained from a woman under 30 in good health and CMV-seronegative. The CDR3 coding sequence is TGTGCCAGTAGTAGGCCCGGGACAGCTTACGAGCAGTACTTC. Its protein product is CASSRPGTAYEQYF.